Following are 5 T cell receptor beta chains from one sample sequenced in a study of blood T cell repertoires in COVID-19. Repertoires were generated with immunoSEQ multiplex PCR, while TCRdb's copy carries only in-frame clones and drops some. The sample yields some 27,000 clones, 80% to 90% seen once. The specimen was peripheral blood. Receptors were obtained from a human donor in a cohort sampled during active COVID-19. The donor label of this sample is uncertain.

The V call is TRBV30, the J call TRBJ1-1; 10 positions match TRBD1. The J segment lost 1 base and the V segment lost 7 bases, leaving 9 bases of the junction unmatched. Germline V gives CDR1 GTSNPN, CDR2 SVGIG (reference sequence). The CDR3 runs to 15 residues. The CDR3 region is CAFMTGGRSNTEAFF. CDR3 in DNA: TGTGCCTTCATGACAGGGGGCCGATCGAACACTGAAGCTTTCTTT.

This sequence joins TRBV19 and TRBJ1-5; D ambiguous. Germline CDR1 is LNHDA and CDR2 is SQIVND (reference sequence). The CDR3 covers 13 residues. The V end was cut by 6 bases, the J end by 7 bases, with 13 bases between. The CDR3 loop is CASRDFSAQPQHF. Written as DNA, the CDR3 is TGTGCCAGTAGAGACTTCAGTGCCCAGCCCCAGCATTTT. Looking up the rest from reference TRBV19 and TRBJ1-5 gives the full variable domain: DGGITQSPKYLFRKEGQNVTLSCEQNLNHDAMYWYRQDPGQGLRLIYYSQIVNDFQKGDIAEGYSVSREKKESFPLTVTSAQKNPTAFYLCASRDFSAQPQHFGDGTRLSIL.

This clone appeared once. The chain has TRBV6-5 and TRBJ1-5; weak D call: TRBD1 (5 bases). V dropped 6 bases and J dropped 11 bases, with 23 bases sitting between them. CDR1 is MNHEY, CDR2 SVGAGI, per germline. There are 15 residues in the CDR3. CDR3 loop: CASSLPGSGGMTQHF. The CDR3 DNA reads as TGTGCCAGCAGCCTTCCAGGGTCCGGGGGTATGACCCAGCATTTT.

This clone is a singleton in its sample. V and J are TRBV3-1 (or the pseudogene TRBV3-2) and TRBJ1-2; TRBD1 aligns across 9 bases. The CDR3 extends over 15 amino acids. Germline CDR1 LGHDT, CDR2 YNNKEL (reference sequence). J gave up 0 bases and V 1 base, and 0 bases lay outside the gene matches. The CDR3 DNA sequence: TGTGCCAGCAGCCAAGGACAGGGGGCTAACTATGGCTACACCTTC. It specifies CASSQGQGANYGYTF.

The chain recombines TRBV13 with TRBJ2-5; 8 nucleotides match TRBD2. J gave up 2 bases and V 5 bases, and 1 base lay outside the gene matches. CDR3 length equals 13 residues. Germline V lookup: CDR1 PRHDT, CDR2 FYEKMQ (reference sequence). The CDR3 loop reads CASSTGGQETQYF. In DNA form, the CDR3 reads TGTGCCAGCAGCACGGGGGGGCAAGAGACCCAGTACTTC.